The entry below gives a single TCR beta chain sequence along with its context. Its target is unknown. Its ends do not fully match the called genes, so a read error is possible. PCR was performed a second time for about 7 to 12 cycles using a sample-barcoded 5' primer and a J-beta primer mix. TCRdb independently ran MiXCR on the 5' RACE reads; one entry per CDR3 protein. The table lists around 690,000 distinct CDR3 sequences, around three fifths of them singletons. This sample was included in a study of blood T cells in healthy people across ages. Across the study: There was about one barcoded beta molecule captured by template switching per two T cells.

Study findings and constraints: In the absence of known donor CMV status, changes in expanded clonotypes were possibly confounded. Per million T cells, TCR beta diversity dropped roughly linearly as age increased.

Every donor contributed 8 to 10 milliliters of peripheral blood by blood draw. In germline, CDR1 is MNHNS, CDR2 SASEGT. The CDR3 runs 15 residues. The chain carries TRBV6-1 and TRBJ2-3; 7 bases map to TRBD1. The specimen was blood. The source is a man aged 55 to 69 in good health. The CDR3 spells CASRWDSSSTDTQYF. For the CDR3, the DNA is TGTGCTAGCAGATGGGACAGCTCCAGCACAGATACGCAGTATTTT.